This T cell receptor (beta chain) comes out of a study of patients and donors after allogeneic stem cell transplantation. TCRdb ran MiXCR on the RT-PCR reads and lists one entry per CDR3 protein. This sample yields about 110,000 distinct CDR3 sequences, of which around 33% are seen a single time; more than 25% belongs to the top ten. This CDR3 is built from 14 residues. Germline CDR1 SGHVS, CDR2 FNYEAQ. Unmatched junction bases numbered 7, after V lost 5 bases and J lost 4 bases. V gene TRBV7-6 combines with J gene TRBJ1-1; 7 bases agree with TRBD1. Material: blood, either unsorted or a sorted T cell fraction (not recorded which). The TCR was taken from a human donor who was either an allogeneic HSCT recipient or a stem cell or donor lymphocyte infusion donor (not recorded which). It is not recorded whose cells these are; they may come from a transplant donor. Here the CDR3 DNA reads TGTGCCAGCAGCCTTGACAGGGAGGGCACTGAAGCTTTCTTT. Translated: CASSLDREGTEAFF.